The clone carrying this TCR beta chain was recorded a few times. The entry originates in a study of regulatory T cells in long-lasting Graves disease. CDR3 length equals 12 residues. Trimming left V 1 base short and J 7 bases short, with 10 bases between. Germline assignment: CDR1 SQVTM and CDR2 ANQGSEA. Relying on iRepertoire HTBI primers and Arm-PCR of CDR3 regions, the team built TCR beta libraries. TCRdb itself ran the multiplex PCR reads through MiXCR, one entry per CDR3 protein. The repertoire holds about 470,000 distinct CDR3 sequences, with about 22% as singletons. Noted time point: persistent/refractory GD, antithyroid drugs over 5 years with positive TRAb. The TCR library used RNA extracted from PBMCs.

This clonotype was sampled from a female donor with Graves disease. The rearrangement links TRBV29-1 to TRBJ1-2; D unresolved. Material: peripheral blood mononuclear cells (PBMCs), obtained when the disease was refractory, from a patient treated with antithyroid drugs. CDR3 loop: CSVEVGLGGYTF. As DNA, the CDR3 is TGCAGCGTTGAAGTAGGACTGGGTGGCTACACCTTC. Supplemented by reference TRBV29-1 and TRBJ1-2, the full variable domain reads SAVISQKPSRDICQRGTSLTIQCQVDSQVTMMFWYRQQPGQSLTLIATANQGSEATYESGFVIDKFPISRPNLTFSTLTVSNMSPEDSSIYLCSVEVGLGGYTFGSGTRLTVV.